A selection of T cell receptor beta chains follows, all from one sample in a study of OX40 agonist ivuxolimab in advanced cancers. TCRdb's copy holds only in-frame clones and misses some; the assay was immunoSEQ multiplex PCR. The sample consists of about 70,000 clones, roughly 80% of them appearing once. Source: CD4+ or CD8+ T cells sorted from blood, taken in a trial of the OX40 agonist ivuxolimab. These TCRs come from an adult with an advanced solid tumor such as melanoma, head and neck, liver or kidney cancer. Each CDR3 is given with its conserved first and last residue. A D gene is named only where the DNA matches it firmly. Clone size, where shown, is once, few, many, or a class for clones that have expanded.

cdr3_aa: CASNDYRGAGNTIYF; cdr3_nt: TGTGCCAGCAACGACTACAGGGGGGCAGGAAACACCATATATTTT; clone_size: -; d_call: TRBD1; v_call: TRBV11-2; j_call: TRBJ1-3
cdr3_aa: CASSLAGVGSYGYTF; cdr3_nt: TGTGCCAGCAGCTTAGCAGGGGTCGGGAGCTATGGCTACACCTTC; clone_size: -; d_call: -; v_call: TRBV7-9; j_call: TRBJ1-2
cdr3_aa: CSVEGGQGADEQYF; cdr3_nt: TGCAGCGTTGAAGGGGGACAGGGTGCCGACGAGCAGTACTTC; clone_size: -; d_call: TRBD1; v_call: TRBV29-1; j_call: TRBJ2-7
cdr3_aa: CASSLVVSEQYF; cdr3_nt: TGTGCCAGCAGCTTGGTGGTGAGCGAGCAGTACTTC; clone_size: -; d_call: -; v_call: TRBV7-3; j_call: TRBJ2-7
cdr3_aa: CASSGGQFETQYF; cdr3_nt: TGCGCCAGCAGCGGCGGACAGTTTGAGACCCAGTACTTC; clone_size: -; d_call: -; v_call: TRBV5-1; j_call: TRBJ2-5
cdr3_aa: CASSFMQGANTGELFF; cdr3_nt: TGCGCCAGCAGCTTCATGCAGGGAGCGAACACCGGGGAGCTGTTTTTT; clone_size: -; d_call: -; v_call: TRBV4-1; j_call: TRBJ2-2
cdr3_aa: CASSLRLAGGLDTQYF; cdr3_nt: TGTGCCAGCAGCTTGAGGCTAGCGGGGGGGCTTGATACGCAGTATTTT; clone_size: few; d_call: TRBD2; v_call: TRBV5-4; j_call: TRBJ2-3
cdr3_aa: CASSIGQGDTEAFF; cdr3_nt: TGTGCCAGCAGCATCGGGCAGGGCGATACTGAAGCTTTCTTT; clone_size: -; d_call: -; v_call: TRBV7-9; j_call: TRBJ1-1
cdr3_aa: CASVRDRGPSTEAFF; cdr3_nt: TGTGCCAGTGTCCGGGACAGGGGGCCGAGCACTGAAGCTTTCTTT; clone_size: -; d_call: TRBD1; v_call: TRBV2; j_call: TRBJ1-1
cdr3_aa: CASSSPFDWGQFF; cdr3_nt: TGTGCCAGCAGTTCCCCCTTCGATTGGGGGCAGTTCTTC; clone_size: few; d_call: -; v_call: TRBV27; j_call: TRBJ2-1
cdr3_aa: CASSTRGTNTEAFF; cdr3_nt: TGTGCCAGTAGTACCCGGGGAACCAACACTGAAGCTTTCTTT; clone_size: once; d_call: -; v_call: TRBV19; j_call: TRBJ1-1
cdr3_aa: CASSFRGQGYYEQYF; cdr3_nt: TGTGCCAGCAGCTTCAGGGGACAGGGGTACTACGAGCAGTACTTC; clone_size: few; d_call: TRBD1; v_call: TRBV5-4; j_call: TRBJ2-7
cdr3_aa: CAWSGAGGEQYF; cdr3_nt: TGTGCCTGGAGTGGGGCAGGTGGGGAGCAGTACTTC; clone_size: -; d_call: -; v_call: TRBV30; j_call: TRBJ2-7
cdr3_aa: CASSLAPGLAGDEQYF; cdr3_nt: TGTGCCAGCAGCTTGGCCCCGGGACTAGCGGGAGACGAGCAGTACTTC; clone_size: -; d_call: TRBD2; v_call: TRBV5-4; j_call: TRBJ2-7
cdr3_aa: CASSYLYNTEAFF; cdr3_nt: TGTGCCAGCAGCTACTTGTATAACACTGAAGCTTTCTTT; clone_size: -; d_call: -; v_call: TRBV7-3; j_call: TRBJ1-1
cdr3_aa: CASSRTPGQGADTQYF; cdr3_nt: TGTGCCAGCAGCCGGACCCCGGGACAGGGGGCCGATACGCAGTATTTT; clone_size: -; d_call: TRBD1; v_call: TRBV7-8; j_call: TRBJ2-3
cdr3_aa: CASIRMGGLGTGELFF; cdr3_nt: TGTGCCAGTATCCGCATGGGGGGGTTAGGCACCGGGGAGCTGTTTTTT; clone_size: -; d_call: TRBD2; v_call: TRBV19; j_call: TRBJ2-2
cdr3_aa: CASSTTSTTTSYTF; cdr3_nt: TGTGCCAGCAGCACCACTTCCACCACGACCAGCTACACCTTC; clone_size: once; d_call: -; v_call: TRBV7-6; j_call: TRBJ1-2
cdr3_aa: CASSVGPGETQYF; cdr3_nt: TGTGCCAGCAGCGTAGGACCCGGCGAGACCCAGTACTTC; clone_size: -; d_call: -; v_call: TRBV9; j_call: TRBJ2-5
cdr3_aa: CASSVDRGNTEAFF; cdr3_nt: TGTGCCAGCAGCGTGGACAGGGGTAACACTGAAGCTTTCTTT; clone_size: -; d_call: TRBD1; v_call: TRBV5-4; j_call: TRBJ1-1
cdr3_aa: CASSQVGARTQYF; cdr3_nt: TGCGCCAGCAGCCAAGTGGGGGCTCGGACCCAGTACTTC; clone_size: -; d_call: -; v_call: TRBV4-1; j_call: TRBJ2-5
cdr3_aa: CAWGPRDRSSYNSPLHF; cdr3_nt: TGTGCCTGGGGCCCACGGGACAGGAGCTCCTATAATTCACCCCTCCACTTT; clone_size: -; d_call: TRBD1; v_call: TRBV30; j_call: TRBJ1-6
cdr3_aa: CASSELLGSGNTIYF; cdr3_nt: TGTGCCAGCAGTGAGTTGTTAGGCTCTGGAAACACCATATATTTT; clone_size: -; d_call: -; v_call: TRBV6-1; j_call: TRBJ1-3
cdr3_aa: CASSEAQWGLNQPQHF; cdr3_nt: TGTGCCAGCAGTGAGGCCCAGTGGGGGCTAAATCAGCCCCAGCATTTT; clone_size: -; d_call: -; v_call: TRBV2; j_call: TRBJ1-5
cdr3_aa: CASSVLAGGPGIQYF; cdr3_nt: TGTGCCAGCAGCGTTTTAGCGGGGGGGCCAGGCATTCAGTACTTC; clone_size: -; d_call: TRBD2; v_call: TRBV9; j_call: TRBJ2-4
cdr3_aa: CASSPRGDPWLGGYTF; cdr3_nt: TGTGCCAGCAGTCCCCGGGGCGATCCCTGGTTAGGTGGCTACACCTTC; clone_size: -; d_call: -; v_call: TRBV6-6; j_call: TRBJ1-2
cdr3_aa: CSVETGDKDTQYF; cdr3_nt: TGCAGCGTTGAGACAGGGGATAAGGATACGCAGTATTTT; clone_size: once; d_call: TRBD1; v_call: TRBV29-1; j_call: TRBJ2-3
cdr3_aa: CASNSGRSPGEQFF; cdr3_nt: TGTGCCAGCAATAGCGGGAGATCGCCCGGTGAGCAGTTCTTC; clone_size: -; d_call: TRBD2; v_call: TRBV6-5; j_call: TRBJ2-1
cdr3_aa: CASSQPHRGQKTYEQYF; cdr3_nt: TGCGCCAGCAGTCAACCCCACCGGGGACAGAAGACCTACGAGCAGTACTTC; clone_size: once; d_call: TRBD1; v_call: TRBV23-1; j_call: TRBJ2-7
cdr3_aa: CASSSQQPPGELFF; cdr3_nt: TGTGCCAGCAGCTCCCAGCAACCACCTGGGGAGCTGTTTTTT; clone_size: -; d_call: -; v_call: TRBV7-3; j_call: TRBJ2-2
cdr3_aa: CASTRYGVVLAGVEDTQYF; cdr3_nt: TGTGCCAGCACTCGATATGGGGTAGTACTAGCGGGAGTTGAAGATACGCAGTATTTT; clone_size: -; d_call: TRBD2; v_call: TRBV9; j_call: TRBJ2-3
cdr3_aa: CASSLSTGGTRTYNSPLHF; cdr3_nt: TGTGCCAGCAGTTTATCGACTGGTGGGACAAGGACCTATAATTCACCCCTCCACTTT; clone_size: -; d_call: -; v_call: TRBV27; j_call: TRBJ1-6
cdr3_aa: CASSTHRGQPQHF; cdr3_nt: TGTGCCAGTAGTACTCACAGGGGACAGCCCCAGCATTTT; clone_size: -; d_call: TRBD1; v_call: TRBV19; j_call: TRBJ1-5
cdr3_aa: CASGLQGNTPLHF; cdr3_nt: TGTGCTAGTGGTTTGCAGGGTAATACACCCCTCCACTTT; clone_size: -; d_call: -; v_call: TRBV12-5; j_call: TRBJ1-6
cdr3_aa: CASIYGANVLTF; cdr3_nt: TGTGCCAGCATATATGGGGCCAACGTCCTGACTTTC; clone_size: -; d_call: -; v_call: TRBV27; j_call: TRBJ2-6
cdr3_aa: CASSSSSLVNSPLHF; cdr3_nt: TGTGCCAGCAGCTCATCCAGCCTCGTTAATTCACCCCTCCACTTT; clone_size: few; d_call: -; v_call: TRBV7-3; j_call: TRBJ1-6
cdr3_aa: CASSQDWDSNQPQHF; cdr3_nt: TGCGCCAGCAGCCAAGATTGGGACAGCAATCAGCCCCAGCATTTT; clone_size: large; d_call: -; v_call: TRBV4-1; j_call: TRBJ1-5
cdr3_aa: CASSYSLQVNTEAFF; cdr3_nt: TGTGCCAGCAGTTACTCATTACAGGTGAACACTGAAGCTTTCTTT; clone_size: -; d_call: -; v_call: TRBV6-5; j_call: TRBJ1-1
cdr3_aa: CASLRQDEQYF; cdr3_nt: TGTGCCAGCCTTCGCCAGGACGAGCAGTACTTC; clone_size: -; d_call: -; v_call: TRBV6-5; j_call: TRBJ2-7
cdr3_aa: CASSLDQGADYGYTF; cdr3_nt: TGTGCCAGCAGCTTAGATCAGGGGGCGGACTATGGCTACACCTTC; clone_size: -; d_call: TRBD1; v_call: TRBV11-2; j_call: TRBJ1-2
cdr3_aa: CAISELPSGSSTDTQYF; cdr3_nt: TGTGCCATCAGTGAGCTCCCTAGCGGGTCTAGCACAGATACGCAGTATTTT; clone_size: -; d_call: TRBD2; v_call: TRBV10-3; j_call: TRBJ2-3
cdr3_aa: CASSLGGRSTYQETQYF; cdr3_nt: TGCGCCAGCAGCTTGGGGGGGAGGAGCACGTACCAAGAGACCCAGTACTTC; clone_size: -; d_call: -; v_call: TRBV5-1; j_call: TRBJ2-5
cdr3_aa: CASSERGQVEKLFF; cdr3_nt: TGTGCCAGCAGTGAAAGGGGACAGGTTGAAAAACTGTTTTTT; clone_size: -; d_call: TRBD1; v_call: TRBV6-1; j_call: TRBJ1-4
cdr3_aa: CASSHRRYDNYGYTF; cdr3_nt: TGTGCCAGCAGCCACCGCCGCTATGATAACTATGGCTACACCTTC; clone_size: -; d_call: -; v_call: TRBV11-2; j_call: TRBJ1-2
cdr3_aa: CASSQDARRYGYTF; cdr3_nt: TGCGCCAGCAGCCAAGATGCAAGGAGGTATGGCTACACCTTC; clone_size: -; d_call: -; v_call: TRBV4-1; j_call: TRBJ1-2
cdr3_aa: CASSLAPPSRETQYF; cdr3_nt: TGCGCCAGCAGCTTGGCCCCTCCCTCGCGAGAGACCCAGTACTTC; clone_size: -; d_call: -; v_call: TRBV5-1; j_call: TRBJ2-5
cdr3_aa: CASSLASGSLNEQFF; cdr3_nt: TGCGCCAGCAGCTTGGCTAGCGGGAGTCTAAATGAGCAGTTCTTC; clone_size: -; d_call: TRBD2; v_call: TRBV5-1; j_call: TRBJ2-1
cdr3_aa: CASSGHTSANYGYTF; cdr3_nt: TGTGCCAGCAGTGGCCATACAAGTGCTAACTATGGCTACACCTTC; clone_size: -; d_call: -; v_call: TRBV6-5; j_call: TRBJ1-2